These 5 T cell receptor beta chains came from one sample sequenced in a study of technical replicates of blood from several donors (TCRdb year 2017). The receptor library was made with the immunoSEQ multiplex PCR assay. As stored in TCRdb, this immuneACCESS dataset retains in-frame rearrangements with V and J assigned. A fraction of the clones does not appear; measured against another copy, unresolved V genes explain less than half of the discrepancy, and the remainder lacks a known reason. The sample profile shows 75,000 to 90,000 clones; 95% of them were found once. Of the sample, 0.34% is held by the ten largest clones. The sequencing input was T cells isolated from PBMCs. Every receptor here comes from a human donor in good health.

The V gene is TRBV7-9, the J gene TRBJ2-5; 7 bases agree with TRBD2. The V segment lost 4 bases and the J segment 5 bases; nucleotides outside the gene matches: 7. This CDR3 is 14 amino acids long. Germline values: CDR1 SEHNR, CDR2 FQNEAQ (reference sequence). The CDR3 here is CASSSSREIETQYF. CDR3 nucleotides: TGTGCCAGCAGCTCGTCGCGGGAGATTGAGACCCAGTACTTC.

DNA for the CDR3: TGTGCCTGGAGTACTAGCGGGTTCACAGATACGCAGTATTTT. Amino acids: CAWSTSGFTDTQYF. This rearrangement joins TRBV30 to TRBJ2-3; 9 bases are shared with TRBD2. Germline CDR1 and CDR2: GTSNPN and SVGIG (reference sequence). CDR3 length: 14 residues. Trimming cost V 2 bases and J 2 bases; bases outside gene matches: 2.

The chain uses TRBV6-6 and TRBJ2-7; 8 nucleotides line up with TRBD1. CDR3 length: 13 residues. Germline V lookup: CDR1 MNHNY, CDR2 SVGAGI (reference sequence). CDR3 nucleotide sequence: TGTGCAGCAAGATCGGGACAGGCCTACGAGCAGTACTTC. This gives the protein CAARSGQAYEQYF.

The chain couples TRBV7-9 to TRBJ2-7; D not certain. The germline V gene has CDR1 SEHNR and CDR2 FQNEAQ (reference sequence). The V end was cut by 4 bases, the J end by 0 bases, with 13 bases between. The CDR3 sequence is 15 residues long. The CDR3 DNA is TGTGCCAGCAGCTCACCCTACCCTAGCTCCTACGAGCAGTACTTC. This gives the protein CASSSPYPSSYEQYF. The full variable domain, rest sourced from reference TRBV7-9 and TRBJ2-7, is DTGVSQNPRHKITKRGQNVTFRCDPISEHNRLYWYRQTLGQGPEFLTYFQNEAQLEKSRLLSDRFSAERPKGSFSTLEIQRTEQGDSAMYLCASSSPYPSSYEQYFGPGTRLTVT.

The rearrangement uses TRBV2 and TRBJ2-1; tentative D call: TRBD1 (5 bases). Germline values: CDR1 SNHLY, CDR2 FYNNEI. This CDR3 is built from 16 residues. V was shortened by 4 bases and J by 2 bases, with 15 bases between the two germline ends. In nucleotides, the CDR3 is TGTGCCAGCAGTGGGGGAAGGGGTAAAGCCTACAATGAGCAGTTCTTC. It specifies CASSGGRGKAYNEQFF.